This TCR beta chain is from a study of blood T cell repertoires in COVID-19. Across the study: Spain, Italy and the United States supplied samples that represented acute and convalescent COVID-19. Sample material is recorded as cDNA or gDNA derived from T cells, B-cell-depleted T cells, or PBMCs.

The authors' processing: Nucleated cell counts were estimated from reference gene primer amplification. Produced via immunoSEQ multiplex PCR; TCRdb's table is partial and in-frame only. That table supplies the V and J calls and clone size; D and trimming were determined from the DNA. The table has approximately 300,000 clones, roughly nine tenths seen once; the top ten hold about 2.2%. This CDR3 region has 13 residues. Germline-derived CDR1 and CDR2 are GTSNPN and SVGIG (reference sequence). V was pared by 2 bases and J by 3 bases, with 10 bases between. The V gene is TRBV30, the J gene TRBJ1-1, with D uncertain. Sequences were obtained from peripheral blood. The sequence was collected from a woman in her 50s who had recovered from COVID-19. The CDR3 loop is CAWSLRQDTEAFF. As DNA, the CDR3 is TGTGCCTGGAGTTTAAGACAAGACACTGAAGCTTTCTTT.